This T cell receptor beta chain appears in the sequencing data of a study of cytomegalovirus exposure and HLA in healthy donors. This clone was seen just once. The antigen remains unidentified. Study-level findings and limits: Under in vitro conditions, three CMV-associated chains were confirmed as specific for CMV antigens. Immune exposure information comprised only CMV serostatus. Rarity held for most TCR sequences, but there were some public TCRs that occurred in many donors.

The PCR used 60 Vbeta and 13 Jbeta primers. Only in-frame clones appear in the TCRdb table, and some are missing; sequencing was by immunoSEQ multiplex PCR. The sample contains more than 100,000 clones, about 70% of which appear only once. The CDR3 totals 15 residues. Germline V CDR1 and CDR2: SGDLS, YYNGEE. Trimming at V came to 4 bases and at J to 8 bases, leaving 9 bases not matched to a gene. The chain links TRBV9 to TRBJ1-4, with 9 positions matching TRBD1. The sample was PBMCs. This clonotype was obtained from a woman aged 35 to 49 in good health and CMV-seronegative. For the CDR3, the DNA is TGTGCCAGCAGCTTACAGGGGGCGCGTGAAGAAAAACTGTTTTTT. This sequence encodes CASSLQGAREEKLFF.